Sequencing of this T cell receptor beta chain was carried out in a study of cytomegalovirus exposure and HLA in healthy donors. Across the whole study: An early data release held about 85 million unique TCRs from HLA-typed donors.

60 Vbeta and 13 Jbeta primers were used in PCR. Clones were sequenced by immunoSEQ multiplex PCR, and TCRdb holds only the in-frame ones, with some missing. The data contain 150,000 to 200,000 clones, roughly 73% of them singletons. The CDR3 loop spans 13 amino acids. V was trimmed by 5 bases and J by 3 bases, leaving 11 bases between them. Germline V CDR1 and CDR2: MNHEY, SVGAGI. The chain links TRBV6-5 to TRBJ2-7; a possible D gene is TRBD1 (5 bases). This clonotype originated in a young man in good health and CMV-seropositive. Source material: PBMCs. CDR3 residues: CASSPREDYEQYF. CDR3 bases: TGTGCCAGCAGTCCCAGGGAAGACTACGAGCAGTACTTC.